This T cell receptor (beta chain) stems from a study of T cells in tuberculosis (dated 2018 in TCRdb). With regard to the full study: The study combined CD1B tetramers and high-throughput TCR immunosequencing to characterize T cells specific for the mycobacterial lipid antigen glucose monomycolate (GMM). IGRA-negative adolescents, IGRA-positive adolescents with latent tuberculosis and adults with active tuberculosis, some 11 per group, were compared in a South African clinical cohort. Broader findings and caveats from the paper: Compared with IGRA-negative controls, TCR-alpha repertoires from active tuberculosis had smaller mean NN-distances to GMM-specific TCRs, which suggests that these TCRs underwent clonal expansion. The smaller NN-distances were partly driven by shorter CDR3-alpha lengths in active tuberculosis patients, and the difference for TCR-beta did not reach statistical significance. Clinical samples were selected based on the availability of cryopreserved specimens, with adults included as active tuberculosis cases and adolescents included as controls. An accuracy of roughly 90% (AUROC more than 0.8) was reached by a classifier using the diverse GMM-specific repertoire, compared with 60% to 70% accuracy when GEM motif frequencies were used.

At study entry, adolescents were screened for latent tuberculosis infection using a tuberculin skin test and the QuantiFERON-TB GOLD In-Tube IGRA. Immunosequencing was performed on unsorted cryopreserved PBMC and covered roughly 100,000 T cells per clinical donor on average. Eleven high schools in the Worcester region of the Western Cape, South Africa, served as enrollment sites for adolescents aged 12 to 18 years. Ten or so M. tuberculosis-infected adolescents and around 10 uninfected adolescents, matched for age and sex, were selected. PBMC from adolescents were isolated by density centrifugation from freshly drawn heparinized blood and were then cryopreserved. The CDR3, cysteine through phenylalanine, is 13 amino acids long. Just the 39-base CDR3 DNA is kept, in frame starting at base 1. CDR1 and CDR2 are drawn from the germline V gene (reference sequence): LNHDA, SQIVND. V ends up 4 bases short and J 7 bases short, with an unmatched junction base count of 7.

TCR libraries were generated with the immunoSEQ multiplex PCR assay, using TCR-beta and/or TCR-alpha/delta assays for each sample. The amplified TCR libraries were sequenced using the Illumina high-throughput platform. In the paper's pipeline: Clustering and dimensionality reduction relied on pairwise TCRdist distances among GMM-specific receptors from T cells that were either sorted ex vivo or expanded in vitro. Each clinical repertoire received a mean NN-distance score, defined as the average TCRdist to the nearest 10% of tetramer-positive reference sequences. GEM TCR motif frequency was calculated as the fraction of unique TCRs that matched known GEM sequences by V/J usage and CDR3 length. Active tuberculosis was classified by linear discriminant analysis with leave-one-out cross-validation, implemented in scikit-learn. TCRdb holds this immuneACCESS table with in-frame rearrangements only. Some clones are missing; in checked studies, unresolved V genes explain under half, and the rest has no known cause. V and J calls and clone size are those listed in that table; D and trimming were worked out from the DNA. The sample yields approximately 35,000 clones; about 95% were counted once. Of the sample, under 2.5% is held by the ten largest clones.

Notes on this clone: This receptor's antigen is unknown. The record has no base qualities; no much larger clone is one base away.

The sequence was collected from a donor between 10 and 29 years old with latent tuberculosis or without tuberculosis infection. The specimen was PBMCs. The sequence joins TRBV19 to TRBJ2-7; 7 bases in the middle match TRBD2. The CDR3 region: CASSTRGGLEQYF. In nucleotides, the sequence is TGTGCCAGTAGTACCCGGGGAGGGTTAGAGCAGTACTTC.